The clone carrying this T cell receptor beta chain was found many times. With MiXCR, TCRdb called clones anew from the PCR reads. The sample records roughly 19,000 clones, approximately 22% being singletons. Every patient underwent thyroid surgery untreated. The data belong to a study of metastatic and nonmetastatic thyroid tumors. Germline V gene lookup returns CDR1 SGHTA and CDR2 FQGNSA. The ends were cut back, 5 bases at V and 4 bases at J, with 18 bases in the middle. CDR3 length equals 15 residues. The chain employs TRBV7-2 and TRBJ2-7; D assignment may be TRBD1 or TRBD2 (5 bases each). This TCR was sampled from a male donor with papillary thyroid cancer or a benign thyroid nodule (not recorded which). Some clones in this sample may be carry-over from other donors' samples. The sample was tumor tissue. CDR3 residues: CASSPQTGKGYEQYF. Written as DNA, the CDR3 is TGTGCCAGCAGCCCCCAGACGGGAAAGGGGTACGAGCAGTACTTC.